This is a list of T cell receptor beta chains from one sample in a study of T cells after yellow fever vaccination. Each CDR3 protein is one row after TCRdb ran MiXCR on the 5' RACE reads. The sample gives over 300,000 distinct CDR3 sequences, around 3.6% of which show up once; 23% is in the top ten. The specimen comprised PBMCs, sampled on the day of the yellow fever booster vaccination. Every receptor here comes from a man in his late teens or twenties who received the YFV17D yellow fever vaccine. Both conserved end residues are part of each CDR3. D genes are given only for firm matches. Size is stated for part of the rows, as once, few or many counts, or as a class when the clone is expanded.

j_call | v_call | d_call | clone_size | cdr3_nt | cdr3_aa
TRBJ2-1 | TRBV7-2 | TRBD1 | - | TGTGCCAGCAGCATGGGGACAGTATTTGCGTTCTTC | CASSMGTVFAFF
TRBJ2-1 | TRBV12-3/TRBV12-4 | - | - | TGTGCCAGCAGTTTAATGCGACACCTCTACAATGAGCAGTTCTTC | CASSLMRHLYNEQFF
TRBJ2-5 | TRBV20-1 | - | few | TGCAGTGCTAGAGGAGGGGGGAAGGAGACCCAGTACTTC | CSARGGGKETQYF
TRBJ2-5 | TRBV6-1 | - | few | TGTGCCAGCAGTTACAGGTTTCAAGAGACCCAGTACTTC | CASSYRFQETQYF
TRBJ1-5 | TRBV7-2 | - | many | TGTGCCAGCAGCTTACAGGGGCATCAGCCCCAGCATTTT | CASSLQGHQPQHF
TRBJ1-2 | TRBV3-1 | - | few | TGTGCCAGCAGCCAAGAAGGGACTATCGGAGGCTACACCTTC | CASSQEGTIGGYTF
TRBJ2-2 | TRBV5-1 | TRBD1 | - | TGCGCCACTAGGGACAGGGCTACGAACACCGGGGAGCTGTTTTTT | CATRDRATNTGELFF
TRBJ1-4 | TRBV5-1 | TRBD1 | many | TGCGCCAGCAGCCCGCTGACAGGGATTGAGGAAAAACTGTTTTTT | CASSPLTGIEEKLFF
TRBJ1-5 | TRBV10-3 | - | few | TGTGCCATCAGTGAGGTACAGGGTTACCAGCCCCAGCATTTT | CAISEVQGYQPQHF
TRBJ2-2 | TRBV7-2 | TRBD2 | few | TGTGCCAGCAGCTTAGAAAGCGGGGGGCGATCCGGGGAGCTGTTTTTT | CASSLESGGRSGELFF
TRBJ1-2 | TRBV7-6 | - | many | TGTGCCAGCAGCTTAGCGGGCCACTTCGGCGGCTATGGCTACACCTTC | CASSLAGHFGGYGYTF
TRBJ2-1 | TRBV24-1 | - | few | TGTGCCACCAGTGATTCCGGGACCGATCACAATGAGCAGTTCTTC | CATSDSGTDHNEQFF
TRBJ2-5 | TRBV12-3/TRBV12-4 | TRBD2 | many | TGTGCCAGCACCGATGGACTAGCGGGCGGCGAGACCCAGTACTTC | CASTDGLAGGETQYF
TRBJ2-4 | TRBV12-3/TRBV12-4 | TRBD2 | many | TGTGCCAGCAGCCCCCCCGGGACTAGCGACATTCAGTACTTC | CASSPPGTSDIQYF
TRBJ2-5 | TRBV20-1 | TRBD2 | few | TGCAGTGCTAGTTGGCTAGCGGGGTCTACGGAGACCCAGTACTTC | CSASWLAGSTETQYF
TRBJ1-1 | TRBV5-1 | - | few | TGCGCCAGCAGCGGGAAGTGGGGCGTCACTGAAGCTTTCTTT | CASSGKWGVTEAFF
TRBJ1-3 | TRBV6-5 | - | many | TGTGCCAGCAGTTCCCGTGGACGGCGCTCTGGAAACACCATATATTTT | CASSSRGRRSGNTIYF
TRBJ2-1 | TRBV5-6 | - | many | TGTGCCAGCAGCTTGGTGGGTCGGGAGCAGTTCTTC | CASSLVGREQFF
TRBJ1-6 | TRBV4-3 | - | many | TGCGCCAGCAGCCAGGGAGATAGGAATTCACCCCTCCACTTT | CASSQGDRNSPLHF
TRBJ2-1 | TRBV3-1 | - | few | TGTGCCAGCAGCCCAATCCGGGGTGGGAATGAGCAGTTCTTC | CASSPIRGGNEQFF